These 31 T cell receptor beta chains were all obtained from the same sample, sequenced in a study of early T cells in non-severe SARS-CoV-2 infection. TCRdb re-called the 5' RACE reads with MiXCR, one entry per CDR3 protein. The sample has 70,000 to 85,000 distinct CDR3 sequences; 5% are singletons. The sample in question was whole blood, obtained at baseline. The receptors shown here come from an adult who was a healthcare worker with PCR-confirmed SARS-CoV-2 infection or an uninfected control (not recorded which).

This clonotype was counted many times. This chain uses TRBV29-1 with TRBJ2-3; 11 nucleotides line up with TRBD2. The germline V gene encodes CDR1 SQVTM and CDR2 ANQGSEA. V was clipped by 5 bases and J by 10 bases; unmatched bases: 2. The CDR3 runs 11 residues. CDR3 DNA sequence: TGCAGCGTTCCGGGACTAGCGGCGCAGTATTTT. This gives the protein CSVPGLAAQYF.

This clonotype was seen only a few times. The chain combines TRBV19 with TRBJ1-1, with D unclear. Trimming took off 3 bases at V and 4 bases at J, with 15 bases between the two ends. Germline CDR1 is LNHDA and CDR2 is SQIVND (reference sequence). This CDR3 has 15 residues. The CDR3 sequence: CASSIYPAGSTEAFF. The DNA for the CDR3 is TGTGCCAGTAGTATCTATCCCGCGGGGAGCACTGAAGCTTTCTTT.

V and J are TRBV5-1 and TRBJ1-4; 7 bases are shared with TRBD1. CDR3 length: 16 amino acids. V was pared by 4 bases and J by 0 bases, with 6 bases of the junction left unmatched. Germline V gene lookup returns CDR1 SGHRS and CDR2 YFSETQ. The CDR3 DNA reads as TGCGCCAGCAGCCATGGACAGGTCGCAACTAATGAAAAACTGTTTTTT. Translated: CASSHGQVATNEKLFF.

The sample holds many counts of this clonotype. The V gene is TRBV20-1, the J gene TRBJ1-6; tentatively, D is TRBD1 (5 bases). V was shortened by 7 bases and J by 9 bases, with 19 bases between the two germline ends. The CDR3 covers 14 residues. Germline CDR1 is DFQATT and CDR2 is SNEGSKA (reference sequence). CDR3 protein: CSVGARDVVSPLHF. For the CDR3, the DNA is TGCAGTGTCGGGGCCAGGGATGTTGTTTCACCCCTCCACTTT.

In its sample, this clonotype was seen many times. The rearrangement joins TRBV7-9 to TRBJ1-5, with 7 bases fitting TRBD1. Germline V gives CDR1 SEHNR, CDR2 FQNEAQ (reference sequence). The CDR3 has 16 amino acids. J was trimmed by 2 bases and V by 5 bases; bases with no gene match: 9. The CDR3 here is CASSPGGGDGNQPQHF. The CDR3 DNA follows: TGTGCCAGCAGCCCCGGAGGGGGCGATGGCAATCAGCCCCAGCATTTT.

The table lists this clonotype with many counts. The chain carries TRBV19 and TRBJ2-7, with D hard to call. The germline CDR1 and CDR2 sequences are LNHDA and SQIVND (reference sequence). The CDR3 extends over 15 amino acids. The germline V and J ends were trimmed by 6 bases and 1 base, with 16 bases remaining between them. This CDR3 is CASSRLGRGSYEQYF. CDR3 DNA: TGTGCCAGTAGCCGCCTGGGTCGAGGATCCTACGAGCAGTACTTC.

This clonotype was detected many times. This chain links TRBV12-3 or TRBV12-4 with TRBJ1-1, with D unclear. CDR3 length: 14 amino acids. Trimming pared 8 bases from V and 0 bases from J, leaving 13 bases between. The CDR3 region is CASARLPMNTEAFF. In DNA form, the CDR3 reads TGTGCCAGCGCTCGCCTACCGATGAACACTGAAGCTTTCTTT.

This clonotype showed up many times. The chain couples TRBV3-1 to TRBJ2-1; D unresolved. With 8 bases removed from V and 0 bases from J, the gap between germline ends came to 11 bases. Germline V lookup: CDR1 LGHDT, CDR2 YNNKEL (reference sequence). CDR3 length: 14 amino acids. The CDR3 loop is CASGARSSYNEQFF. CDR3 bases: TGTGCCAGCGGAGCACGCAGCTCCTACAATGAGCAGTTCTTC.

This clonotype was recorded a few times. V and J are TRBV7-8 and TRBJ2-7; 11 nucleotides agree with TRBD1. Per germline, CDR1 SGHVS and CDR2 FQNEAQ. Trimming cost V 5 bases and J 6 bases; bases outside gene matches: 9. This CDR3 spans 15 amino acids. CDR3 sequence (DNA): TGTGCCAGCAGCGCAAGACGCGGGACAGGGGGCGAGCAGTACTTC. It encodes CASSARRGTGGEQYF.

Many counts were recorded for this clonotype. The gene calls are TRBV7-6 and TRBJ1-3; D not resolved. V shed 2 bases and J shed 4 bases, with 9 bases lying between them. The CDR3 is 14 amino acids. Per germline, CDR1 SGHVS and CDR2 FNYEAQ. CDR3 DNA sequence: TGTGCCAGCAGCTTACGAGTGGACGGAAACACCATATATTTT. Translation gives CASSLRVDGNTIYF.

This clonotype was seen many times. The gene calls are TRBV12-3 or TRBV12-4 and TRBJ2-1, with TRBD2 matching over 8 bases. V lost 2 bases and J lost 8; bases outside the gene matches: 17. The CDR3 sequence is 18 residues long. In nucleotides, the CDR3 is TGTGCCAGCAGTTTATCCGGTCGGGTGACTAGCGTTTTGTATGAGCAGTTCTTC. Its protein product is CASSLSGRVTSVLYEQFF.

In this sample, this clonotype turned up many times. The gene calls are TRBV20-1 and TRBJ2-3; 8 bases are a match to TRBD2. V lost 3 bases and J lost 4; bases outside the gene matches: 0. The CDR3 extends over 12 amino acids. Germline V gene sequence: CDR1 DFQATT, CDR2 SNEGSKA (reference sequence). As DNA, the CDR3 is TGCAGTGCTAGCGGGAGGGCAGATACGCAGTATTTT. Translated, it gives CSASGRADTQYF.

The table lists this clonotype with many counts. The CDR3 loop reads CSVRASGRVSYEQYF. The DNA of the CDR3 is TGCAGCGTGCGGGCTAGCGGGAGAGTTTCCTACGAGCAGTACTTC. The chain employs TRBV29-1 and TRBJ2-7; 10 nucleotides agree with TRBD2. The J segment lost 1 base and the V segment lost 6 bases, leaving 9 bases of the junction unmatched. The CDR3 loop spans 15 amino acids. The germline V gene encodes CDR1 SQVTM and CDR2 ANQGSEA.

This clonotype was seen more than once but under ten times. The chain recombines TRBV24-1 with TRBJ2-1, with TRBD2 matching over 12 bases. This CDR3 is built from 16 residues. V was clipped by 0 bases and J by 8 bases; unmatched bases: 4. Per the germline V gene, CDR1 is KGHDR and CDR2 is SFDVKD. The CDR3, as DNA: TGTGCCACCAGTGATTTGCAGACTAGCGGGAGTGATGAGCAGTTCTTC. Residues: CATSDLQTSGSDEQFF.

This clonotype was observed a few times. V usage is TRBV19 and J usage is TRBJ2-4, with 9 bases identical to TRBD2. Per the germline V gene, CDR1 is LNHDA and CDR2 is SQIVND (reference sequence). CDR3 length equals 18 residues. J lost 2 bases, V lost 6 bases, and 14 bases had no gene match. The CDR3 bases are TGTGCCAGTAGGCCCAAAAACGAGACTAGCGGAACCAAAAACATTCAGTACTTC. As protein: CASRPKNETSGTKNIQYF.

This clonotype came up many times. The chain joins TRBV24-1 to TRBJ1-3; D possibly corresponds to TRBD1 (5 bases). Germline CDR1 and CDR2: KGHDR and SFDVKD. V lost 5 bases and J 1 base, leaving 14 bases between the germline ends. The CDR3 is 16 amino acids. For the CDR3, the DNA is TGTGCCACCAGTGCTCGGGGCCAGTTGTCTGGAAACACCATATATTTT. Residues: CATSARGQLSGNTIYF.

This clonotype was detected ten times or more. The chain carries TRBV24-1 and TRBJ2-1, with 7 bases aligning to TRBD1. CDR1 KGHDR and CDR2 SFDVKD come from the germline V gene. J was trimmed by 4 bases and V by 1 base; bases with no gene match: 6. The CDR3 is made up of 16 amino acids. This CDR3 is CATSDLGDRRYNEQFF. The CDR3 nucleotides read TGTGCCACCAGTGATTTAGGGGACAGACGATACAATGAGCAGTTCTTC.

This clonotype has at least ten counts. The V gene is TRBV9, the J gene TRBJ2-7; D unclear. The V gene's germline CDR1 is SGDLS and CDR2 YYNGEE. The V gene lost 0 bases and the J gene lost 2 bases, with 15 bases spanning the gap. This CDR3 has 16 amino acids. The CDR3 spells CASSVDVSRATYEQYF. For the CDR3, the DNA is TGTGCCAGCAGCGTAGACGTGTCAAGGGCGACCTACGAGCAGTACTTC.

This clonotype has more than one count but fewer than ten. V and J are TRBV13 and TRBJ2-7; 10 bases are a match to TRBD1. The V gene's germline CDR1 is PRHDT and CDR2 FYEKMQ (reference sequence). This CDR3 contains 16 residues. V was pared by 1 base and J by 2 bases, with 5 bases of the junction left unmatched. The chain's CDR3 is CASSLEGQGSPYEQYF. The CDR3 DNA sequence: TGTGCCAGCAGCTTAGAGGGACAGGGGTCCCCCTACGAGCAGTACTTC. The full variable domain, its missing parts supplied by reference TRBV13 and TRBJ2-7, is AAGVIQSPRHLIKEKRETATLKCYPIPRHDTVYWYQQGPGQDPQFLISFYEKMQSDKGSIPDRFSAQQFSDYHSELNMSSLELGDSALYFCASSLEGQGSPYEQYFGPGTRLTVT.

In its sample, this clonotype was seen many times. The junction departs from germline at one end; a sequencing error may be responsible. The CDR3 DNA reads as TGCAGCGGTGAACCGCCCGGGAAAACGAGGTATGAGCAGTTCTTC. It is translated as CSGEPPGKTRYEQFF. This chain joins TRBV29-1 and TRBJ2-1; possible D gene TRBD2, 5 bases. The CDR3 extends over 15 amino acids. Germline V CDR1 and CDR2: SQVTM, ANQGSEA.

This clonotype was found many times. The V and J genes are TRBV5-4 and TRBJ2-7, with D possibly being TRBD1 (6 bases). Deletions cut 4 bases from V and 3 bases from J, with 11 bases between. There are 13 residues in the CDR3. Per germline, CDR1 SGHNT and CDR2 YYREEE (reference sequence). CDR3 DNA sequence: TGTGCCAGCAGCCCGGACAGAGACTACGAGCAGTACTTC. It encodes CASSPDRDYEQYF.

This clonotype was found many times. The rearrangement uses TRBV19 and TRBJ2-2, with 8 bases identical to TRBD2. There are 15 residues in the CDR3. The J segment lost 4 bases and the V segment lost 2 bases, leaving 3 bases of the junction unmatched. Germline V gene data show CDR1 as LNHDA and CDR2 as SQIVND (reference sequence). The DNA of the CDR3 is TGTGCCAGTAGTATATCCGGGAGGGGCACCGGGGAGCTGTTTTTT. It codes for CASSISGRGTGELFF.

This clonotype was seen ten or more times. The gene calls are TRBV29-1 and TRBJ1-5; D perhaps matches TRBD1 (5 bases). Trimming cost V 4 bases and J 7 bases, with 8 bases left between them. The CDR3 consists of 11 residues. Germline V gives CDR1 SQVTM, CDR2 ANQGSEA. CDR3 DNA: TGCAGCGTTGGGGAGGGGCAGCCCCAGCATTTT. Amino acid sequence: CSVGEGQPQHF.

This clonotype has more than one count but fewer than ten. The V call is TRBV30, the J call TRBJ1-1; TRBD1 might be the D (6 bases). Looked up from germline, CDR1 is GTSNPN and CDR2 is SVGIG (reference sequence). Trimming took off 3 bases at V and 5 bases at J, with 16 bases between the two ends. The CDR3 length is 14 residues. In DNA form, the CDR3 reads TGTGCCTGGAGGGAGGGGGGCCGGTGGACTGAAGCTTTCTTT. Amino acids: CAWREGGRWTEAFF.

J is TRBJ1-4 and V is TRBV28, with D unclear. Germline V lookup: CDR1 MDHEN, CDR2 SYDVKM. The CDR3 sequence is 15 residues long. Trimming removed 2 bases from V and 4 bases from J, with 11 bases in between. The CDR3 sequence is CASSLPGRLNEKLFF. The CDR3 bases are TGTGCCAGCAGTTTACCCGGACGGCTTAATGAAAAACTGTTTTTT.

This clonotype came up a few times. J is TRBJ2-7 and V is TRBV6-5, with D possibly TRBD1 on 9 matching bases. Trimming removed 5 bases from V and 2 bases from J, with 19 bases in between. Germline V gives CDR1 MNHEY, CDR2 SVGAGI. The CDR3 spans 16 residues. This chain's CDR3 is CASSSPDRGLAYEQYF. The CDR3 DNA reads as TGTGCCAGCAGTAGCCCGGACAGGGGACTAGCCTACGAGCAGTACTTC.

This clonotype appeared a few times. J is TRBJ2-3 and V is TRBV12-3 or TRBV12-4, with 7 bases fitting TRBD2. The V and J ends lost 4 bases and 4 bases, in that order; junction bases with no gene match: 5. The length of the CDR3 is 14 residues. The CDR3 nucleotides read TGTGCCAGCAGTTCGGGGGGTGTCCCAGATACGCAGTATTTT. Its translation is CASSSGGVPDTQYF.

This clonotype was detected only a few times. The chain couples TRBV9 to TRBJ1-2; D unresolved. Germline CDR1 is SGDLS and CDR2 is YYNGEE. Trimming left V 0 bases short and J 8 bases short, with 14 bases between. The CDR3 contains 14 residues. CDR3 in amino acids: CASSVDGGPKGYTF. In DNA, the CDR3 is TGTGCCAGCAGCGTAGATGGAGGACCGAAGGGCTACACCTTC.

The J gene is TRBJ1-2, the V gene TRBV7-9; TRBD1 is a possible D gene (6 bases). V was pared by 3 bases and J by 6 bases, with 14 bases between. Germline V gives CDR1 SEHNR, CDR2 FQNEAQ (reference sequence). The CDR3 totals 14 residues. The CDR3 sequence: CASSLSRGFDGYTF. The CDR3 coding sequence is TGTGCCAGCAGCTTGAGCAGGGGATTCGATGGCTACACCTTC.

V usage is TRBV6-5 and J usage is TRBJ2-7; D not resolved. CDR3 length equals 11 residues. With 7 bases removed from V and 3 bases from J, the gap between germline ends came to 7 bases. The germline V gene encodes CDR1 MNHEY and CDR2 SVGAGI. CDR3 DNA sequence: TGTGCCAGCACCCTTCACTACGAGCAGTACTTC. As protein: CASTLHYEQYF.

This clonotype was counted a few times. The chain combines TRBV28 with TRBJ1-5, with D maybe TRBD1 (5 bases). V lost 7 bases and J lost 0, with 13 bases in between. There are 15 residues in the CDR3. Germline CDR1 MDHEN, CDR2 SYDVKM. The CDR3 loop reads CASTRGGYSNQPQHF. Here the CDR3 DNA reads TGTGCCAGCACCCGGGGGGGGTATAGCAATCAGCCCCAGCATTTT.